This TCR beta chain is drawn from a study of T cell changes during pregnancy in multiple sclerosis. The CDR3 covers 16 residues. V gave up 0 bases and J gave up 1 base; unmatched junction bases: 3. The germline V gene encodes CDR1 SGHRS and CDR2 YFSETQ. This table comes from immunoSEQ multiplex PCR, and its TCRdb copy is limited to in-frame clones, with some not included. This sample carries roughly 120,000 clones, about 94% of them seen once, and the ten largest clones take 6% to 7%. The count of this clone is one. This specimen was peripheral blood, taken before pregnancy. The chain joins TRBV5-1 to TRBJ2-1; 8 bases match TRBD2. The sequence was collected from a female donor with multiple sclerosis, enrolled in a pregnancy study. The CDR3 protein is CASSLAGGPSYNEQFF. The CDR3 nucleotides read TGCGCCAGCAGCTTGGCGGGAGGGCCTTCCTACAATGAGCAGTTCTTC.